This T cell receptor (beta chain) stems from a study of blood T cells in healthy people across ages. Findings and limits, study-wide: A greater number of naive CD4+ cells and higher diversity distinguished long-lived donors from aged donors. Strong correlation was found linking TCR beta diversity to naive T cell percentage.

With regard to this clonotype: Its antigen remains unidentified.

With a J-beta primer mix and a sample-barcoded 5' primer, a second PCR ran about 7 to 12 cycles. TCRdb re-called the 5' RACE reads with MiXCR, one entry per CDR3 protein. The table shows approximately 1.5 million distinct CDR3 sequences, with around 36% occurring only once. Trimming took off 0 bases at V and 6 bases at J, with 15 bases between the two ends. The germline gives CDR1 MNHEY, CDR2 SMNVEV (reference sequence). The CDR3 has 16 amino acids. The sequence was obtained from a woman aged 25 to 39 in good health. Sequencing was carried out using blood. The chain employs TRBV27 and TRBJ2-1; D is undetermined. Here the CDR3 DNA reads TGTGCCAGCAGTTTATCGGGCAGGACCCAAGGCAATGAGCAGTTCTTC. Translation: CASSLSGRTQGNEQFF.